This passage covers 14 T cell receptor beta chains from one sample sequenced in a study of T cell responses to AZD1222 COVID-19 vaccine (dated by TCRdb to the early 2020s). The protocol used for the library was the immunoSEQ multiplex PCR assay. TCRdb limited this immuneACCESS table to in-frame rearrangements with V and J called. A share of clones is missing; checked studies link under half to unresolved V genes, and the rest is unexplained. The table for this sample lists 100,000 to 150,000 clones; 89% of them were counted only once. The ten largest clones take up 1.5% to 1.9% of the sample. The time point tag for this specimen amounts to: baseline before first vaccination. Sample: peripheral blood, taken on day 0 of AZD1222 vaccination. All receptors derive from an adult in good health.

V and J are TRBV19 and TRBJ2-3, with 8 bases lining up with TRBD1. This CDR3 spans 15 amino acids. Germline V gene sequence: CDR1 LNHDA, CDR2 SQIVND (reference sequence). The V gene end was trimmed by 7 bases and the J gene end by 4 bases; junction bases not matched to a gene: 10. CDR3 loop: CASIGRDRFPDTQYF. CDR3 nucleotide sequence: TGTGCCAGTATCGGCCGGGACAGGTTTCCAGATACGCAGTATTTT.

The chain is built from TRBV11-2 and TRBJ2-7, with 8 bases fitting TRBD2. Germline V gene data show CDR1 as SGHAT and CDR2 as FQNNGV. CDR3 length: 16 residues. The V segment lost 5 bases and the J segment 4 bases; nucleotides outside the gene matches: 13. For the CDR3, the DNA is TGTGCCAGCAGCCCCCCCGCCGGGAGCGGGAGTTACGAGCAGTACTTC. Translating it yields CASSPPAGSGSYEQYF.

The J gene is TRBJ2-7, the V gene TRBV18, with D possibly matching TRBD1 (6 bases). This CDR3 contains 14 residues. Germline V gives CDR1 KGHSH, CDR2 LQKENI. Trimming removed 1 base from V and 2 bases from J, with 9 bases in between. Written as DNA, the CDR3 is TGTGCCAGCTCACCACGACAGGTACCCTACGAGCAGTACTTC. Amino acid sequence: CASSPRQVPYEQYF.

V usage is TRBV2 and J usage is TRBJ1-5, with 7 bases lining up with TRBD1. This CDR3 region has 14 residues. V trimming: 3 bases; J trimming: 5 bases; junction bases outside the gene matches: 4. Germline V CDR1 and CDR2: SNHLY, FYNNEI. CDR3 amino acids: CASSDRTGDQPQHF. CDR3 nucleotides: TGTGCCAGCAGTGACCGGACAGGCGATCAGCCCCAGCATTTT.

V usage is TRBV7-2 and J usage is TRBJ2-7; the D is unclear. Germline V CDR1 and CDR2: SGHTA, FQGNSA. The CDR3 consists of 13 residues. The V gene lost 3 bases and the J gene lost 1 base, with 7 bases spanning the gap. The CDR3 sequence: CASSFGRSYEQYF. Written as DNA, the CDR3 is TGTGCCAGCAGCTTCGGTAGATCCTACGAGCAGTACTTC.

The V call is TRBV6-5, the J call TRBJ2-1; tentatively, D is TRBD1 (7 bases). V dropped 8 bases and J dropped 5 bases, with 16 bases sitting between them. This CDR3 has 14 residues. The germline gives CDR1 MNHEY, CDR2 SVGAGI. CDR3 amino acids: CASGHRGLNNEQFF. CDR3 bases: TGTGCCAGCGGACACAGGGGACTTAACAATGAGCAGTTCTTC.

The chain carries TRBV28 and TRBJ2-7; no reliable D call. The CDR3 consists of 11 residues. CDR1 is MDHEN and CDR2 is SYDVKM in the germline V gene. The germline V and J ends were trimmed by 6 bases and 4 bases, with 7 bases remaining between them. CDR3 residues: CASRKGYEQYF. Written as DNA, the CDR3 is TGTGCCAGCAGAAAAGGGTACGAGCAGTACTTC.

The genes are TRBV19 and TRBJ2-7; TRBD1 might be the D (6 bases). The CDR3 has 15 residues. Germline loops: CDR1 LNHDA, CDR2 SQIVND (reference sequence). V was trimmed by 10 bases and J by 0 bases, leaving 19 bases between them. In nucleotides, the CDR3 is TGTGCCACCTCACTGGGGGCAGGAGCCTCCTACGAGCAGTACTTC. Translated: CATSLGAGASYEQYF. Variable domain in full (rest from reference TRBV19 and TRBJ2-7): DGGITQSPKYLFRKEGQNVTLSCEQNLNHDAMYWYRQDPGQGLRLIYYSQIVNDFQKGDIAEGYSVSREKKESFPLTVTSAQKNPTAFYLCATSLGAGASYEQYFGPGTRLTVT.

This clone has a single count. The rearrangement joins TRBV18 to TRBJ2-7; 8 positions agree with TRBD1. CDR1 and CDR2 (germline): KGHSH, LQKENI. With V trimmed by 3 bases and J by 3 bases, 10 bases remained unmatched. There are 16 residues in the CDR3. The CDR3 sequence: CASSPQTGAQGYEQYF. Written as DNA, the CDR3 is TGTGCCAGCTCACCCCAGACAGGGGCACAAGGCTACGAGCAGTACTTC.

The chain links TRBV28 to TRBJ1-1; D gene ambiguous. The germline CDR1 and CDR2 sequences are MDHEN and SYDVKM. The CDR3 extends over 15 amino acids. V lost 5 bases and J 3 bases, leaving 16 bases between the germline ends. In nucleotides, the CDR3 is TGTGCCAGCAGTCCGGAATCGGATCGGGACACTGAAGCTTTCTTT. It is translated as CASSPESDRDTEAFF.

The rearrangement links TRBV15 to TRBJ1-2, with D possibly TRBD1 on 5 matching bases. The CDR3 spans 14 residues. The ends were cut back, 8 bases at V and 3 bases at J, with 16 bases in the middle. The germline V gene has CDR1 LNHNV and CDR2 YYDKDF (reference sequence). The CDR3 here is CATGQGGKDYGYTF. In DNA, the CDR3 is TGTGCCACCGGCCAGGGTGGGAAGGACTATGGCTACACCTTC.

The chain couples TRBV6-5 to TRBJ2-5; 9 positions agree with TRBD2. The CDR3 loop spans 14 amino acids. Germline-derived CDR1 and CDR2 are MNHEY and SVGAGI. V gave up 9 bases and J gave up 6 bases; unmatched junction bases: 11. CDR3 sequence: CASSSGDSRKTQYF. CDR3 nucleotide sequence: TGTGCCAGTTCTAGCGGGGACTCCAGGAAGACCCAGTACTTC.

CDR3 coding DNA: TGTGCCAGCAGCGTAGTAGGCGACGGACGGGAGGGCGACGAGCAGTACTTC. This gives the protein CASSVVGDGREGDEQYF. J is TRBJ2-7 and V is TRBV9, with 8 positions matching TRBD2. Germline V CDR1 and CDR2: SGDLS, YYNGEE. Trimming at V came to 0 bases and at J to 5 bases, leaving 13 bases not matched to a gene. CDR3 length: 17 residues.

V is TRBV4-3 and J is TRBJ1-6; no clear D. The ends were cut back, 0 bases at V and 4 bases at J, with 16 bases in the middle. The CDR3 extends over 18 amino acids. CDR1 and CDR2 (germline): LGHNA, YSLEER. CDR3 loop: CASSQDLAGDGYNSPLHF. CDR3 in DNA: TGCGCCAGCAGCCAAGACCTTGCGGGAGACGGGTATAATTCACCCCTCCACTTT.